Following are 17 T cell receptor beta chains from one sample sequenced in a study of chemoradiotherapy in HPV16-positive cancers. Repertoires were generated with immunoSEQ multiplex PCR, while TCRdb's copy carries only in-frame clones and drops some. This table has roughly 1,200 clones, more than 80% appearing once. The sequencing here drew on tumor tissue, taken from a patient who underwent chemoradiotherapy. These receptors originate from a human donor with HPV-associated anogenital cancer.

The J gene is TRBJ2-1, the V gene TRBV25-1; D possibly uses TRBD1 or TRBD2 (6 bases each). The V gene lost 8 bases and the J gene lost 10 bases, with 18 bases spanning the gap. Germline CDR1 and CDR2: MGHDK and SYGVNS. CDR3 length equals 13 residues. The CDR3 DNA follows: TGTGCCAGCTCTTGGGGGGCCTCCGGGGAGCAGTTCTTC. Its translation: CASSWGASGEQFF.

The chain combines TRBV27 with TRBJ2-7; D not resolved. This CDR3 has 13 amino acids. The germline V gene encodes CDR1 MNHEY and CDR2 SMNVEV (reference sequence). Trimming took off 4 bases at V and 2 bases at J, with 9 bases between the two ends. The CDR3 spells CASSYGRTYEQYF. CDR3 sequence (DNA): TGTGCCAGCAGTTACGGACGTACCTACGAGCAGTACTTC.

This CDR3 reads CASSIQGYEQYF. The CDR3 DNA sequence: TGTGCCAGCAGCATACAGGGGTACGAGCAGTACTTC. This chain joins TRBV7-9 and TRBJ2-7; 7 positions agree with TRBD1. The CDR3 totals 12 residues. V dropped 5 bases and J dropped 4; count of bases not matched to a gene: 2. Germline CDR1 and CDR2: SEHNR and FQNEAQ (reference sequence).

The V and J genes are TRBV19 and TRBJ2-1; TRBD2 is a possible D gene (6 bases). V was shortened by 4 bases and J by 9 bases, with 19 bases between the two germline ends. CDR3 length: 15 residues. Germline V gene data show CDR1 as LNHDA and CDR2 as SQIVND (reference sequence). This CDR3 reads CASSKGFGRETEQFF. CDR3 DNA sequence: TGTGCCAGTAGTAAGGGGTTTGGGCGGGAAACTGAGCAGTTCTTC.

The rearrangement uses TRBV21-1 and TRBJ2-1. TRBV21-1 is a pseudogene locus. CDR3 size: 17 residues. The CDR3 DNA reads TGTGCCAGCAGCAAAGGGGCTAGGGGGGATTTATGCGATGAGCAGTTCTTC. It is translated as CASSKGARGDLCDEQFF.

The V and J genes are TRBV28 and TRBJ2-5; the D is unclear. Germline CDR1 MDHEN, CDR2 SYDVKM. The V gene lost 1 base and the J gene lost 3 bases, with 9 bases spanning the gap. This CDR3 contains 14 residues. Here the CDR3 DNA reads TGTGCCAGCAGTTTATTTGGGCAGAAAGAGACCCAGTACTTC. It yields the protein CASSLFGQKETQYF.

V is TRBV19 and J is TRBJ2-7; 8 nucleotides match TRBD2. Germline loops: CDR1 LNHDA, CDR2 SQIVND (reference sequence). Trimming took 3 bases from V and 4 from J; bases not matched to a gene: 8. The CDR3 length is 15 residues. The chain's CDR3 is CASSISAGVSYEQYF. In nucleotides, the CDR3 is TGTGCCAGTAGTATTTCAGCGGGAGTGTCGTACGAGCAGTACTTC.

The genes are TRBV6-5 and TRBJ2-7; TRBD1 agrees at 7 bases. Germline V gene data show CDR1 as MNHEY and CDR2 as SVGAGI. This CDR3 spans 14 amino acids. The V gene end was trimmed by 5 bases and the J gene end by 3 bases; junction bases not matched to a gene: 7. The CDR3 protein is CASSTNGDSYEQYF. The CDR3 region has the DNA TGTGCCAGCAGTACGAATGGGGACAGCTACGAGCAGTACTTC.

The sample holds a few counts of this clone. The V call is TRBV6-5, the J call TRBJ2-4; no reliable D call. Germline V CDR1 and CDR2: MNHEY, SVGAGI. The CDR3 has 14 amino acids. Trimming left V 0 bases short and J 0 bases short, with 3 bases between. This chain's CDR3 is CASSYSIAKNIQYF. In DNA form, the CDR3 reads TGTGCCAGCAGTTACTCGATAGCCAAAAACATTCAGTACTTC.

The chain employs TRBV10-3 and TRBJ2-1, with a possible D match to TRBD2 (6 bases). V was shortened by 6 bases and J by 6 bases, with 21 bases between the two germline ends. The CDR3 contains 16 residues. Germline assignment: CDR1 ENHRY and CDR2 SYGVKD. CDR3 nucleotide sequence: TGTGCCATCAGAAGCTCCTTAGGGGAGGTACGCAATGAGCAGTTCTTC. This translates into CAIRSSLGEVRNEQFF.

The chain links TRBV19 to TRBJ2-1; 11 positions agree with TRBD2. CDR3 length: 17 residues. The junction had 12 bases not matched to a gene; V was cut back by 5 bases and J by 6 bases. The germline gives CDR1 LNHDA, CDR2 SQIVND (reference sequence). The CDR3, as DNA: TGTGCCAGTAGTCGGCCTAGCGGGGGGTTGGTGGTCAATGAGCAGTTCTTC. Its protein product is CASSRPSGGLVVNEQFF.

CDR3 amino acids: CASSSSINSNQPQHF. As DNA, the CDR3 is TGTGCCAGCAGTTCGTCCATAAATAGCAATCAGCCCCAGCATTTT. This chain connects TRBV27 to TRBJ1-5; D remains ambiguous. The V and J ends lost 4 bases and 0 bases respectively, with 10 bases between them. The CDR3 spans 15 residues. Germline assignment: CDR1 MNHEY and CDR2 SMNVEV (reference sequence).

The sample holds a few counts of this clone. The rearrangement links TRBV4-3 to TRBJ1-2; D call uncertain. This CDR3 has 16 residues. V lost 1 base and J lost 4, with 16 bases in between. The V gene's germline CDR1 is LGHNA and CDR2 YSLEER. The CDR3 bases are TGCGCCAGCAGCCAAGTTACTGGGAGCGCGGGCTATGGCTACACCTTC. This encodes CASSQVTGSAGYGYTF.

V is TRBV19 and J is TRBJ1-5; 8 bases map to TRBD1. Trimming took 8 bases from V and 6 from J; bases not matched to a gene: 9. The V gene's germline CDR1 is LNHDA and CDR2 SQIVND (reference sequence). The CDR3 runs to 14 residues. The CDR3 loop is CASGQGAPGQPQHF. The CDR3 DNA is TGTGCCAGTGGGCAGGGGGCCCCGGGTCAGCCCCAGCATTTT.

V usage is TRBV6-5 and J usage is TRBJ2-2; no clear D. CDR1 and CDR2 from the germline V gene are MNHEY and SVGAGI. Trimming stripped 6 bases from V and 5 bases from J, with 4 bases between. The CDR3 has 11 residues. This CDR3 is CASSGTGELFF. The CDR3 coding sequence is TGTGCCAGCAGCGGGACCGGGGAGCTGTTTTTT.

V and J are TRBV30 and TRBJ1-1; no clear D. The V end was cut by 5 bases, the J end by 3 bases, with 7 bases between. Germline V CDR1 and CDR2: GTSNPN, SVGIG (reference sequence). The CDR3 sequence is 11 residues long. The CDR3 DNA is TGTGCCTGGGATGATGACACTGAAGCTTTCTTT. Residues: CAWDDDTEAFF.

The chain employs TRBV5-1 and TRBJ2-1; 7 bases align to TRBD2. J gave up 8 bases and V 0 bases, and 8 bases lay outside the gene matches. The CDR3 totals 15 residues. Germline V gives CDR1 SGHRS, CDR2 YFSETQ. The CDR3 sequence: CASSLALAEADEQFF. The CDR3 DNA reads TGCGCCAGCAGCTTGGCTCTAGCGGAGGCGGATGAGCAGTTCTTC.